This TCR beta chain was identified in a study of blood T cell repertoires in COVID-19. Study background: Both acute and convalescent COVID-19 samples were obtained from the United States, Italy and Spain. Nucleic acid was either cDNA or gDNA, and it came from T cells, B-cell-depleted T cells, or PBMCs.

Per the original methods: Amplification of reference gene primers was used by the study to estimate nucleated cell counts. Here immunoSEQ multiplex PCR was the method, and the copy in TCRdb shows in-frame clones only, minus some. V, J and clone size were drawn from that table, and D and trimming were deduced from the DNA. The table has over 120,000 clones, approximately 87% seen once; the top ten hold around 8.6%. CDR1 is LGHDT and CDR2 is YNNKEL in the germline V gene (reference sequence). The CDR3 has 19 amino acids. V shed 1 base and J 1 base; nucleotides not matched to a gene: 11. This TCR was recovered from a woman aged 45-60 years with active or convalescent COVID-19. The chain employs TRBV3-1 (or the pseudogene TRBV3-2) and TRBJ2-1; 9 positions agree with TRBD2. The specimen sequenced was peripheral blood. The CDR3 nucleotides are TGTGCCAGCAGCCAAGTGTTCCGTCTAGCGGGAACGTCCTACAATGAGCAGTTCTTC. Protein sequence: CASSQVFRLAGTSYNEQFF.